These 22 T cell receptor beta chains share one sample of origin, sequenced in a study of blood T cell repertoires in COVID-19. Profiled with immunoSEQ multiplex PCR; TCRdb holds only in-frame clones, not every one. The top ten clones hold over 1.1% of a sample with 100,000 to 150,000 clones, roughly 83% of them seen once. Sequencing used peripheral blood. These receptors originate from a man aged 55-75 years with acute or convalescent COVID-19.

This clone showed up just once. CDR3 region: CASSPRDRGTTEAFF. The CDR3 nucleotides are TGCGCCAGCAGCCCCCGGGACAGGGGTACCACTGAAGCTTTCTTT. This chain links TRBV4-1 with TRBJ1-1, with 10 nucleotides matching TRBD1. The ends lost 4 bases at V and 4 bases at J; junction bases unmatched: 6. The CDR3 totals 15 residues. CDR1 is MGHRA, CDR2 YSYEKL, per germline.

This clone has a single count. CDR3 DNA sequence: TGCGCCAGCAGCTTGGGGACGACAGGGAATCTGAATGAGCAGTTCTTC. The encoded protein is CASSLGTTGNLNEQFF. V gene TRBV5-1 combines with J gene TRBJ2-1; 7 nucleotides agree with TRBD1. V lost 0 bases to trimming and J lost 7 bases; unmatched junction nucleotides: 10. Germline CDR1 reads SGHRS; CDR2 reads YFSETQ. CDR3 length equals 16 residues.

This clone was seen a handful of times. The chain carries TRBV11-2 and TRBJ2-1; D may be TRBD2 (7 bases). This CDR3 has 14 residues. V shed 5 bases and J shed 1 base, with 9 bases lying between them. Per the germline V gene, CDR1 is SGHAT and CDR2 is FQNNGV. The chain's CDR3 is CASSEGGSYNEQFF. The DNA for the CDR3 is TGTGCCAGCAGCGAGGGGGGGTCCTACAATGAGCAGTTCTTC.

The chain joins TRBV6-1 to TRBJ1-5; 9 bases are a match to TRBD1. J lost 7 bases, V lost 0 bases, and 7 bases had no gene match. Germline V gene sequence: CDR1 MNHNS, CDR2 SASEGT. The CDR3 is 16 amino acids. The CDR3 bases are TGTGCCAGCAGTGAAGCTTCGACAGGGGGATGGCAGCCCCAGCATTTT. Translation: CASSEASTGGWQPQHF.

V usage is TRBV2 and J usage is TRBJ1-2, with D possibly matching TRBD1 (5 bases). The V gene's germline CDR1 is SNHLY and CDR2 FYNNEI. CDR3 length: 13 residues. V gave up 5 bases and J gave up 8 bases, with 15 bases separating them. CDR3 sequence: CASSLGLGGGYTF. In nucleotides, the CDR3 is TGTGCCAGCAGTCTGGGACTTGGTGGGGGCTACACCTTC.

The V gene is TRBV5-6, the J gene TRBJ2-1; TRBD2 might be the D (5 bases). V dropped 1 base and J dropped 5 bases, with 13 bases sitting between them. Per germline, CDR1 SGHDT and CDR2 YYEEEE. CDR3 length: 15 amino acids. CDR3 protein: CASSLLGFGNNEQFF. DNA for the CDR3: TGTGCCAGCAGCTTGTTGGGGTTCGGGAACAATGAGCAGTTCTTC.

CDR3 protein: CASSLGTGGNEQFF. DNA for the CDR3: TGTGCCAGCAGCTTAGGGACAGGGGGCAATGAGCAGTTCTTC. V is TRBV11-3 and J is TRBJ2-1; TRBD1 aligns across 10 bases. Germline V CDR1 and CDR2: SGHNT, YENEEA. With 1 base clipped from V and 6 bases from J, the junction kept 0 bases outside the gene matches. The CDR3 is 14 amino acids.

This rearrangement joins TRBV6-2 or TRBV6-3 to TRBJ1-6; 10 bases line up with TRBD1. V dropped 4 bases and J dropped 7; count of bases not matched to a gene: 4. The CDR3 has 15 amino acids. Per germline, CDR1 MNHEY and CDR2 SVGEGT. For the CDR3, the DNA is TGTGCCAGCAGTTTGGACAGGGGGAGGAATTCACCCCTCCACTTT. Translation gives CASSLDRGRNSPLHF.

Note on this clone: One end of the junction fails to match germline, which may point to a read error. This chain joins TRBV5-1 and TRBJ2-1; TRBD2 aligns across 8 bases. CDR3 length: 15 amino acids. Germline V gene sequence: CDR1 SGHRS, CDR2 YFSETQ. CDR3 amino acids: CARSGRAGGVDEQFF. CDR3 DNA sequence: TGCGCCCGCAGCGGCCGGGCCGGGGGGGTAGATGAGCAGTTCTTC. Complete variable domain (other parts from reference TRBV5-1 and TRBJ2-1): KAGVTQTPRYLIKTRGQQVTLSCSPISGHRSVSWYQQTPGQGLQFLFEYFSETQRNKGNFPGRFSGRQFSNSRSEMNVSTLELGDSALYLCARSGRAGGVDEQFFGPGTRLTVL.

This clone was picked up one time. The gene calls are TRBV27 and TRBJ1-2, with 8 bases identical to TRBD1. The germline CDR1 and CDR2 sequences are MNHEY and SMNVEV (reference sequence). This CDR3 spans 11 amino acids. Trimming cost V 6 bases and J 7 bases; bases outside gene matches: 1. The CDR3 loop is CASSQGAGYTF. Written as DNA, the CDR3 is TGTGCCAGCAGCCAGGGGGCTGGCTACACCTTC.

This chain uses TRBV5-6 with TRBJ1-2; 8 positions agree with TRBD1. In germline, CDR1 is SGHDT, CDR2 YYEEEE. This CDR3 has 15 residues. After removal of 0 bases from V and 3 bases from J, the junction contained 4 bases not matched to a gene. The CDR3 is CASSLGRTGHYGYTF. CDR3 coding DNA: TGTGCCAGCAGCTTGGGAAGGACAGGGCACTATGGCTACACCTTC.

This chain uses TRBV19 with TRBJ1-1; 8 bases are a match to TRBD1. The J segment lost 11 bases and the V segment lost 3 bases, leaving 8 bases of the junction unmatched. In germline, CDR1 is LNHDA, CDR2 SQIVND (reference sequence). The CDR3 sequence is 13 residues long. The CDR3, as DNA: TGTGCCAGTAGTATTGGTTACAGGGACAGGGCTTTCTTT. Translation: CASSIGYRDRAFF.

V usage is TRBV6-6 and J usage is TRBJ1-2, with D perhaps TRBD1 (5 bases). The CDR3 runs to 11 residues. V gave up 7 bases and J gave up 8 bases, with 11 bases separating them. CDR1 and CDR2 (germline): MNHNY, SVGAGI (reference sequence). The CDR3 reads CASTPGGGYTF. The DNA of the CDR3 is TGTGCCAGCACTCCGGGGGGAGGCTACACCTTC.

The chain uses TRBV5-6 and TRBJ1-4, with a possible D match to TRBD1 (5 bases). The CDR3 contains 18 residues. Germline-derived CDR1 and CDR2 are SGHDT and YYEEEE. V dropped 2 bases and J dropped 8 bases, with 25 bases sitting between them. The CDR3 DNA reads TGTGCCAGCAGCTTTGGGGGACTTCCAGGGATTTGGGGCGAAAAACTGTTTTTT. Translating it yields CASSFGGLPGIWGEKLFF.

This clone occurred a few times. The chain combines TRBV2 with TRBJ1-5; 10 bases fit TRBD1. With V trimmed by 6 bases and J by 4 bases, 6 bases remained unmatched. The germline CDR1 and CDR2 sequences are SNHLY and FYNNEI. The CDR3 contains 15 residues. CDR3 in amino acids: CASRGGQGENQPQHF. In DNA, the CDR3 is TGTGCCAGCAGGGGTGGACAGGGGGAGAATCAGCCCCAGCATTTT.

The rearrangement links TRBV3-1 (or the pseudogene TRBV3-2) to TRBJ1-2; TRBD1 agrees at 9 bases. The germline gives CDR1 LGHDT, CDR2 YNNKEL (reference sequence). The CDR3 is made up of 14 amino acids. V trimming: 4 bases; J trimming: 7 bases; junction bases outside the gene matches: 7. The CDR3 bases are TGTGCCAGCAGCCCGGACAGGGGAAGGGGTGGCTACACCTTC. Protein product: CASSPDRGRGGYTF.

The chain links TRBV5-1 to TRBJ2-2; 7 bases align to TRBD1. The CDR3 consists of 14 residues. Trimming took 6 bases from V and 1 from J; bases not matched to a gene: 3. CDR1 SGHRS and CDR2 YFSETQ come from the germline V gene. The chain's CDR3 is CASTNRGNTGELFF. The CDR3 DNA reads as TGCGCCAGCACCAACAGGGGGAACACCGGGGAGCTGTTTTTT.

The V and J genes are TRBV5-1 and TRBJ2-2, with 9 bases that match TRBD1. This CDR3 has 15 residues. CDR1 and CDR2 (germline): SGHRS, YFSETQ. The J segment lost 4 bases and the V segment lost 4 bases, leaving 5 bases of the junction unmatched. CDR3 sequence reads: CASSGDRAGTGELFF. Written as DNA, the CDR3 is TGCGCCAGCAGCGGGGACAGGGCAGGCACCGGGGAGCTGTTTTTT. Drawing the rest from reference TRBV5-1 and TRBJ2-2, the complete variable domain is KAGVTQTPRYLIKTRGQQVTLSCSPISGHRSVSWYQQTPGQGLQFLFEYFSETQRNKGNFPGRFSGRQFSNSRSEMNVSTLELGDSALYLCASSGDRAGTGELFFGEGSRLTVL.

The V and J genes are TRBV19 and TRBJ1-1; the D is unclear. V was cut by 8 bases and J by 2 bases, with 9 bases left in between. CDR1 LNHDA and CDR2 SQIVND come from the germline V gene (reference sequence). The CDR3 length is 12 residues. The CDR3 region has the DNA TGTGCCAGTCTCACTTATAACACTGAAGCTTTCTTT. Translation gives CASLTYNTEAFF.

V gene TRBV5-1 combines with J gene TRBJ2-2, with D possibly TRBD1 on 6 matching bases. This CDR3 region has 16 residues. Germline V gene data show CDR1 as SGHRS and CDR2 as YFSETQ. The V end lost 1 base, the J end lost 0 bases, and 10 bases lay between the germline ends. CDR3 sequence reads: CASSLQTGTNTGELFF. The CDR3 bases are TGCGCCAGCAGCTTGCAGACAGGAACGAACACCGGGGAGCTGTTTTTT.

The chain links TRBV29-1 to TRBJ2-7; D uncertain. V was pared by 2 bases and J by 0 bases, with 11 bases between. The CDR3 is made up of 14 amino acids. Germline V gives CDR1 SQVTM, CDR2 ANQGSEA. The CDR3 sequence is CSVEQTAFSYEQYF. Written as DNA, the CDR3 is TGCAGCGTTGAACAAACAGCCTTCTCCTACGAGCAGTACTTC.

The V and J genes are TRBV5-1 and TRBJ2-7; the match to TRBD1 covers 7 bases. Germline V gene lookup returns CDR1 SGHRS and CDR2 YFSETQ. Trimming removed 3 bases from V and 2 bases from J; junction bases left unmatched: 8. CDR3 size: 15 residues. CDR3 region: CASSSSGTDTYEQYF. CDR3 nucleotide sequence: TGCGCCAGCAGCTCCTCCGGGACAGACACCTACGAGCAGTACTTC.